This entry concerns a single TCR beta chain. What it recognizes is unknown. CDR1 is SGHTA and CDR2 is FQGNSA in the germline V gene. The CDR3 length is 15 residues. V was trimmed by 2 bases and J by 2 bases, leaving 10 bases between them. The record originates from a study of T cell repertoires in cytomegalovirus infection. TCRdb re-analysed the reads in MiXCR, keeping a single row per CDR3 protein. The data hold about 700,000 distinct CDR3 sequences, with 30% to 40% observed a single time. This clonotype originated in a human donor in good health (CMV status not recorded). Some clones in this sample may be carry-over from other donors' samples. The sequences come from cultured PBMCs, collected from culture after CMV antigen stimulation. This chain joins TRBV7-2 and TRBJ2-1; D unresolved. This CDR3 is CASSLSRQAYNEQFF. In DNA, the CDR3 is TGTGCCAGCAGCTTAAGCAGGCAGGCCTACAATGAGCAGTTCTTC.